The source of this T cell receptor beta chain is a study of T cell repertoires in cytomegalovirus infection. The V and J ends lost 4 bases and 2 bases respectively, with 20 bases between them. Germline values: CDR1 MDHEN, CDR2 SYDVKM. The CDR3 extends over 17 amino acids. This clonotype was recorded many times. TCRdb ran MiXCR on the reads and lists one entry per CDR3 protein. The sample shows approximately 70,000 distinct CDR3 sequences, 3.5% to 4% of them seen only once. This sequence joins TRBV28 and TRBJ1-1, with a weak D call TRBD1 (5 bases). The sample comprised PBMCs. This sequence originates from a human donor in good health (CMV status not recorded). Some clones in this sample may be carry-over from other donors' samples. This CDR3 reads CASSSPGSGTGNTEAFF. CDR3 bases: TGTGCCAGCAGTTCCCCGGGGTCCGGGACGGGTAACACTGAAGCTTTCTTT.